The source of this T cell receptor beta chain is a study of T-cell memory formation after mild COVID-19 (dated by TCRdb to about 2021). The study in broad terms: TCR sequence clusters from the two donors were largely donor specific. In a couple of donors, T-cell clones that expanded and contracted after mild COVID-19 were followed by sequencing TCRalpha and TCRbeta repertoires longitudinally. Two young, previously healthy adult volunteers made up the cohort, one male and one female. Results the study describes overall, beyond this receptor: The second-wave clones that peaked on day 37 were not confirmed to be SARS-CoV-2 specific. Balanced CD4/CD8 phenotypes were observed for clones contracting from day 15 to 85, whereas a bias towards CD4+ was observed for a second wave of clones expanding from day 15 to 37. The study covered only two mild cases, and larger cohorts including severe cases with pre-infection samples were considered necessary. Some responding clones were detected in pre-infection memory, suggesting pre-existing cross-reactive memory T cells joined the SARS-CoV-2 response. Contracting CD4+ clones were located mainly in the CM and EM memory subsets, whereas CD8+ clones were found to be enriched in EMRA.

Ficoll-Paque density gradient centrifugation was the method used to isolate PBMCs. In this sample, this clonotype turned up a few times. The antigen this receptor binds is unknown. Base qualities are not recorded, but no much larger clone differs from it by a single base. Sequencing was carried out with an Illumina NovaSeq 6000. cDNA libraries for TCRalpha and TCRbeta were prepared by 5'RACE using constant-segment primers, with sample barcodes and unique molecular identifiers added. RNA was extracted from every sample with Trizol reagent. The libraries were amplified in two PCR steps, and the second step added a second sample barcode and Illumina TruSeq adapters. The libraries were sequenced on an Illumina NovaSeq using 2 x 150 bp paired-end reads. In the original analysis: Demultiplexing of reads and collapsing into UMI-guided consensus sequences were performed with migec v1.2.7. Using mixcr v2.1.11, UMI consensuses were aligned to TRA and TRB V and J templates and then assembled into clonotypes. A clonotype was counted as expanded or contracted only if both edgeR and NoisET called the change significant, with noise models trained on biological replicates. For edgeR calls, the thresholds were a false discovery rate-adjusted p below 0.01 and a log2 fold-change of 1. PCA with hierarchical clustering of max-normalized trajectories of the 1000 most abundant clonotypes was used as exploratory dynamics analysis. Each responding clone was given a CD4 or CD8 phenotype based on the CD4+ and CD8+ repertoires, which had been sequenced separately. The public reads were quality trimmed at Q25 with fastp and then assembled into clones with MiXCR by TCRdb, keeping productive beta chains. Every distinct CDR3 protein forms one entry, paired with its most common genes and DNA. TCRdb's processing, not the authors', yielded these V and J calls. This sample lists some 120,000 distinct CDR3 sequences; roughly 6% were detected once. Of the sample, about 2.2% is held by the ten largest clones.

The cysteine opens and the phenylalanine closes a CDR3 of 15 amino acids. The retained sequence is limited to the CDR3, 45 bases, with the frame set at the first base. V is pared back by 2 bases and J by 2 bases, with 9 bases lying between the germline termini. The germline V gene encodes CDR1 KGHDR and CDR2 SFDVKD. The clonotype was recovered from an adult woman who had mild COVID-19 (a few samples of this study predate the infection). The sample titles of this study are shuffled in the database, so cell type and time point are left out; the donor was told from shared clones. The specimen sequenced was PBMCs or a T cell subset sorted from them (not recorded which). The chain couples TRBV24-1 to TRBJ1-5, with a weak D call of TRBD1 (5 bases match). The DNA reads TGTGCCACCAGTGATTCCAGGGAGGGCAATCAGCCCCAGCATTTT. It translates to CATSDSREGNQPQHF.